The clone carrying this TCR beta chain was seen a few times. Antigen specificity is unknown. The junction departs from the called germline gene at one end, perhaps through a read error. Clinicians diagnosed patients from clinical symptoms, serum thyroxine and TRAb, thyroid ultrasound and orbital computed tomography. The CDR3 contains 13 residues. Germline V gives CDR1 MNHEY, CDR2 SMNVEV (reference sequence). The data were obtained in a study of T cells in Graves' hyperthyroidism and ophthalmopathy. Study-wide results and caveats: Blood samples included most of the expanded thyroid clonotypes exceeding 0.001. From stable hyperthyroidism, ophthalmopathy was set apart by a 13 V-J model. Model output signaled ophthalmopathy a median around 6.9 months ahead of onset.

Template material for amplifying TCR beta CDR3 regions consisted of RNA transcripts. The primer set for the first-round RT-PCR of the TCR CDR3 was HTBI. One entry per CDR3 protein, called by TCRdb with MiXCR from the multiplex PCR reads. The sample lists some 350,000 distinct CDR3 sequences, around a sixth occurring once. The rearrangement uses TRBV27 and TRBJ2-7, with unresolved D. This receptor was taken from a woman aged 18-29 years with Graves' hyperthyroidism that later progressed to Graves' ophthalmopathy. The sequenced sample was blood. The CDR3 DNA reads as TGTGCCAGCCGCTTTGCTGGCTCCCACGAGCAGTACTTC. Residues: CASRFAGSHEQYF.